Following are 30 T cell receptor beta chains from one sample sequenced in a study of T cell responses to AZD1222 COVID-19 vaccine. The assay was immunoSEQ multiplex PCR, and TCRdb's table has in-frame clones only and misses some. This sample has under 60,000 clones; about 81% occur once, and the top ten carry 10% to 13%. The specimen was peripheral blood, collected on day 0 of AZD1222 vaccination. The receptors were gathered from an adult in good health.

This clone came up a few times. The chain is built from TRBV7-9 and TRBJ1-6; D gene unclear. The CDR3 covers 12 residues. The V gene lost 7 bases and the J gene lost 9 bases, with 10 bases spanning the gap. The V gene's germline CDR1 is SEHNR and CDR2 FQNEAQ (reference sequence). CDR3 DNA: TGTGCCAGCAAATCCGGGGTTTCACCCCTCCACTTT. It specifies CASKSGVSPLHF.

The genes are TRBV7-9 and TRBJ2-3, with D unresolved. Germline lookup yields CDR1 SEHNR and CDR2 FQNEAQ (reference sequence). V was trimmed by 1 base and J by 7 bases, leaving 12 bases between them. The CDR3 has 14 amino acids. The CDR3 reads CASSLDSRVNTQYF. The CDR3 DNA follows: TGTGCCAGCAGCTTAGACTCAAGAGTTAATACGCAGTATTTT.

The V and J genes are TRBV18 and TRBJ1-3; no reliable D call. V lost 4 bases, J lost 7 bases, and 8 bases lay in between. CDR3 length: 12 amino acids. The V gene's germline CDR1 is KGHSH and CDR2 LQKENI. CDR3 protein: CASSQSGNTIYF. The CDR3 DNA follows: TGTGCCAGCTCACAATCCGGGAACACCATATATTTT.

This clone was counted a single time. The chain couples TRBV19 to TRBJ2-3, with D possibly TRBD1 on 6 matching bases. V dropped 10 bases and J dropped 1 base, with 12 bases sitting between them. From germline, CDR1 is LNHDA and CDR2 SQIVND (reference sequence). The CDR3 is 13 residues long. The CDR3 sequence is CAIQGSGTDTQYF. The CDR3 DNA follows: TGTGCCATACAGGGATCGGGCACAGATACGCAGTATTTT.

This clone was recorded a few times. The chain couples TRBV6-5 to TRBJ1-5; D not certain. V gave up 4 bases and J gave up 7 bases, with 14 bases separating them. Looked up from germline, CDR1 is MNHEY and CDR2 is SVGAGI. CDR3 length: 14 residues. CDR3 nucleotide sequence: TGTGCCAGCAGTTCCTCCCCGCCGGGACAGCCCCAGCATTTT. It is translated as CASSSSPPGQPQHF.

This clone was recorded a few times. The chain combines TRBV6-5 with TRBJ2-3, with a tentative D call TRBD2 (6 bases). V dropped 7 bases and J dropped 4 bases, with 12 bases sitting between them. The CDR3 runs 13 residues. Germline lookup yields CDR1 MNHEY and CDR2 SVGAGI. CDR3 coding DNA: TGTGCCAGCACCCAAGGGGAGGCAGATACGCAGTATTTT. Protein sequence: CASTQGEADTQYF.

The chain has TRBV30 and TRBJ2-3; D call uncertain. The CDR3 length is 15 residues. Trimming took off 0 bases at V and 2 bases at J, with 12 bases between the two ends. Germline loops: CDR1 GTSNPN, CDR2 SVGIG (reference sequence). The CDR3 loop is CAWSVWDPITDTQYF. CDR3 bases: TGTGCCTGGAGTGTCTGGGATCCCATCACAGATACGCAGTATTTT.

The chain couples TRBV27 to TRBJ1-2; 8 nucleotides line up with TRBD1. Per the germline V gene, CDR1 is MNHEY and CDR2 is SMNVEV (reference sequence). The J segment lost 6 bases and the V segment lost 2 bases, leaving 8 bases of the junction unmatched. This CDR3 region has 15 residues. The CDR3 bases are TGTGCCAGCAGTTTAAGTCAGGGGGCATGGAATGGCTACACCTTC. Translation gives CASSLSQGAWNGYTF.

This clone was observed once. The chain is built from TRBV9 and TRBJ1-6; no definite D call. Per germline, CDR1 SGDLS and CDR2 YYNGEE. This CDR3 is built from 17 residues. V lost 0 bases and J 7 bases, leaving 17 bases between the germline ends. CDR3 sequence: CASSVEVSYSSNSPLHF. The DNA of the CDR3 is TGTGCCAGCAGCGTAGAGGTGTCTTACTCTTCAAATTCACCCCTCCACTTT.

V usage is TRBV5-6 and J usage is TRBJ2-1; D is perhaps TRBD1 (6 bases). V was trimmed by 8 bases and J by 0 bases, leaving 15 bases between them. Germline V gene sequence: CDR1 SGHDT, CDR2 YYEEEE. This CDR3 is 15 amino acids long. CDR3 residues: CASYRVWDSYNEQFF. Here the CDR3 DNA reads TGTGCCAGTTACAGGGTGTGGGACTCCTACAATGAGCAGTTCTTC.

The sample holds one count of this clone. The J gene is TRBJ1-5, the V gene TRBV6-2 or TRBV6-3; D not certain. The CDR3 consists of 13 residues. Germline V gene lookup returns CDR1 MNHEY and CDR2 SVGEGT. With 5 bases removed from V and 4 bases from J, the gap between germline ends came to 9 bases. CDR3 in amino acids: CASSTRLNQPQHF. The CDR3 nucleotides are TGTGCCAGCAGTACGCGCTTGAATCAGCCCCAGCATTTT.

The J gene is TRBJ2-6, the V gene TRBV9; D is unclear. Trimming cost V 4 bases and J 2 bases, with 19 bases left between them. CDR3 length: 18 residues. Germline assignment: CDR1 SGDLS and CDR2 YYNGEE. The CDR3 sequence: CASSLRGITPTGANVLTF. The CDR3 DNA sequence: TGTGCCAGCAGCCTCCGTGGTATAACCCCCACTGGGGCCAACGTCCTGACTTTC.

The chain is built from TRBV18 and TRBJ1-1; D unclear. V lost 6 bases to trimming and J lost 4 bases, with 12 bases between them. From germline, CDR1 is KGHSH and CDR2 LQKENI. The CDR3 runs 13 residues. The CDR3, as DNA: TGTGCCAGCTCCCCCAGGCGTACCACTGAAGCTTTCTTT. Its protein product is CASSPRRTTEAFF. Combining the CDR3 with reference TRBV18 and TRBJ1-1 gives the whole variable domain NAGVMQNPRHLVRRRGQEARLRCSPMKGHSHVYWYRQLPEEGLKFMVYLQKENIIDESGMPKERFSAEFPKEGPSILRIQQVVRGDSAAYFCASSPRRTTEAFFGQGTRLTVV.

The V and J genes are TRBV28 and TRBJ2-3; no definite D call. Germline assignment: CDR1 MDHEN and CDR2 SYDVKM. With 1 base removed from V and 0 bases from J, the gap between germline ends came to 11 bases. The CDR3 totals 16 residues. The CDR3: CASSLSTAQSTDTQYF. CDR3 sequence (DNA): TGTGCCAGCAGTTTATCTACAGCGCAAAGCACAGATACGCAGTATTTT.

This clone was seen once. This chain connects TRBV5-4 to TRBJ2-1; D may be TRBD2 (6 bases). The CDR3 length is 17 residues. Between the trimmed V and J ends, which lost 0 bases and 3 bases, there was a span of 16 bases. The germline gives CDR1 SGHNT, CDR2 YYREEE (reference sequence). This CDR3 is CASSLEGTGAVYNEQFF. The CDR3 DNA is TGTGCCAGCAGCTTGGAAGGGACGGGAGCGGTCTACAATGAGCAGTTCTTC.

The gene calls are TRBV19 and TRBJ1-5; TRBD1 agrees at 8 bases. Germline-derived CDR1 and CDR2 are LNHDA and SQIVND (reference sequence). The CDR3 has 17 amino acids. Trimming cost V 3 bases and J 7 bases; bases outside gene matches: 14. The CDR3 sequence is CASSMGRTGIGGQPQHF. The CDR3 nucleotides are TGTGCCAGTAGTATGGGGCGGACAGGGATCGGTGGGCAGCCCCAGCATTTT.

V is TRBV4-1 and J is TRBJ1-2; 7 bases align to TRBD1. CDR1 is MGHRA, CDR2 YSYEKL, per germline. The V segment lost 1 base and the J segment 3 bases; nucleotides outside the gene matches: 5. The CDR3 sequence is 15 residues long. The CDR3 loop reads CASSQGQGGYYGYTF. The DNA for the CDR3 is TGCGCCAGCAGCCAAGGACAGGGTGGGTACTATGGCTACACCTTC.

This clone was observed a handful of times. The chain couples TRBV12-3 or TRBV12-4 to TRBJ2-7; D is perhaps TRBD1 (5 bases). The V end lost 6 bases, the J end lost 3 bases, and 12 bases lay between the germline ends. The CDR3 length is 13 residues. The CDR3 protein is CASRRAGLYEQYF. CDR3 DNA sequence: TGTGCCAGCAGACGGGCAGGGCTCTACGAGCAGTACTTC.

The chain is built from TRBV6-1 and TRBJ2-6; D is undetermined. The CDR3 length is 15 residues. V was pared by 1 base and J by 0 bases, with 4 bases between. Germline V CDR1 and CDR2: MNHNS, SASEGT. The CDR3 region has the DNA TGTGCCAGCAGTGAAGGGGACTCTGGGGCCAACGTCCTGACTTTC. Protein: CASSEGDSGANVLTF.

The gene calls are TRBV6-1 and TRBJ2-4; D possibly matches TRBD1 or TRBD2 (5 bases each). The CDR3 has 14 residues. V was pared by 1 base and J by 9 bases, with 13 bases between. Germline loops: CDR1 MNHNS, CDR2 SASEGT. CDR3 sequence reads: CASSEVPTGGIQYF. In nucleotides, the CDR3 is TGTGCCAGCAGTGAAGTACCGACTGGGGGCATTCAGTACTTC.

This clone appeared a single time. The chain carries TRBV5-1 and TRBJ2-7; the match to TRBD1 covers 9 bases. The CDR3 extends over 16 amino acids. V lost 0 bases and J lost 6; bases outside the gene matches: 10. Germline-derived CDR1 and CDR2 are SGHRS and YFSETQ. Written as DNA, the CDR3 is TGCGCCAGCAGCTTGGCCGGGGGACAGGGTGCCTCCGAGCAGTACTTC. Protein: CASSLAGGQGASEQYF. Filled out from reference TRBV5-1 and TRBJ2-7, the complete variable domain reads KAGVTQTPRYLIKTRGQQVTLSCSPISGHRSVSWYQQTPGQGLQFLFEYFSETQRNKGNFPGRFSGRQFSNSRSEMNVSTLELGDSALYLCASSLAGGQGASEQYFGPGTRLTVT.

DNA of the CDR3: TGTGCCAGCAGCTTGGCTACACGGGCGCATGGTGAAAAACTGTTTTTT. It codes for CASSLATRAHGEKLFF. V usage is TRBV5-8 and J usage is TRBJ1-4; the D is unclear. There are 16 residues in the CDR3. Looked up from germline, CDR1 is SGHTS and CDR2 is YDEGEE. Between the trimmed V and J ends, which lost 0 bases and 7 bases, there was a span of 16 bases.

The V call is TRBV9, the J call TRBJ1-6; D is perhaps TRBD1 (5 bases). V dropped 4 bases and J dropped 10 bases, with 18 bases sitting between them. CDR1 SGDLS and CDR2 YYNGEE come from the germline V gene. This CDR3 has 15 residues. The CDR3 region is CASSPEGTRASPLHF. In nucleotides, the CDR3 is TGTGCCAGCAGCCCAGAGGGGACTAGGGCCTCACCCCTCCACTTT.

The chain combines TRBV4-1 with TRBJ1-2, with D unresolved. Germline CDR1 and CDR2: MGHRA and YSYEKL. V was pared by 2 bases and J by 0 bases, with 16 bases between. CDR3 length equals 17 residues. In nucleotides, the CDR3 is TGCGCCAGCAGCCAAAGATTGGCAACAGCGACTAACTATGGCTACACCTTC. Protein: CASSQRLATATNYGYTF.

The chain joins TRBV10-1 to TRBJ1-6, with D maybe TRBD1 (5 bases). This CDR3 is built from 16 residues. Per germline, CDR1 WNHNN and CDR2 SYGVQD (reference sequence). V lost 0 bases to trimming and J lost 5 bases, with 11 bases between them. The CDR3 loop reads CASSESPMGHNSPLHF. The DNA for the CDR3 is TGCGCCAGCAGTGAGTCGCCTATGGGGCATAATTCACCCCTCCACTTT.

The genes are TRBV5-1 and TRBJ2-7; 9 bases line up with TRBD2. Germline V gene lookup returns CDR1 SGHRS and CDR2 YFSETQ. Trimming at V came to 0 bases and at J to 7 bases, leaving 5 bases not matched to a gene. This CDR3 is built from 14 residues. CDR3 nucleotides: TGCGCCAGCAGCTTGGAAGCGGGGGGACGGGAGCAGTACTTC. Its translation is CASSLEAGGREQYF.

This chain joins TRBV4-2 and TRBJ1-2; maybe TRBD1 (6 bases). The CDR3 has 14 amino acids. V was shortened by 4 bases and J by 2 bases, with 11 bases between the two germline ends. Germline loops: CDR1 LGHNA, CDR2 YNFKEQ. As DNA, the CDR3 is TGTGCCAGCAGCCGCAATACAGGGAACTATGGCTACACCTTC. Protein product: CASSRNTGNYGYTF.

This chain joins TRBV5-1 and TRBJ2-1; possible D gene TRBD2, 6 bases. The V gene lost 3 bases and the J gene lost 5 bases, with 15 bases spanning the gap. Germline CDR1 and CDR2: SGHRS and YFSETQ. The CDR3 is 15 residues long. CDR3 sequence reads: CASSSGGANHNEQFF. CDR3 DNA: TGCGCCAGCAGCTCCGGCGGGGCTAACCACAATGAGCAGTTCTTC. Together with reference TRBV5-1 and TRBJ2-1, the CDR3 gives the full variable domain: KAGVTQTPRYLIKTRGQQVTLSCSPISGHRSVSWYQQTPGQGLQFLFEYFSETQRNKGNFPGRFSGRQFSNSRSEMNVSTLELGDSALYLCASSSGGANHNEQFFGPGTRLTVL.

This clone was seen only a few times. The CDR3 loop is CASSTIQGGNQPQHF. The CDR3, as DNA: TGTGCCAGTAGTACCATACAGGGGGGGAATCAGCCCCAGCATTTT. The genes are TRBV19 and TRBJ1-5, with 8 bases fitting TRBD1. There are 15 residues in the CDR3. The germline gives CDR1 LNHDA, CDR2 SQIVND (reference sequence). Unmatched junction bases numbered 6, after V lost 4 bases and J lost 4 bases.

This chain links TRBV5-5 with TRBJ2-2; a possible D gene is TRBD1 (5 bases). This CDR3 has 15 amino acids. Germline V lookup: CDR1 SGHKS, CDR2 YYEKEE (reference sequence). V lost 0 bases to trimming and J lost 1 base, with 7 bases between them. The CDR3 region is CASSLGQMNTGELFF. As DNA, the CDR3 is TGTGCCAGCAGCTTGGGACAGATGAACACCGGGGAGCTGTTTTTT.